The rows below give T cell receptor beta chains drawn from one sample of a study of T cell changes during pregnancy in multiple sclerosis. Here immunoSEQ multiplex PCR was the method, and the copy in TCRdb shows in-frame clones only, minus some. Of approximately 79,000 clones listed, around nine tenths were seen once; the top ten hold 0.21%. The sequencing here drew on CD4+ T cells from peripheral blood mononuclear cells, taken before pregnancy. Source of these receptors: a female donor with multiple sclerosis, enrolled in a pregnancy study. Both conserved end residues are part of each CDR3. D genes are given only for firm matches. Size is stated for part of the rows, as once, few or many counts, or as a class when the clone is expanded.

cdr3_aa | cdr3_nt | d_call | j_call | clone_size | v_call
CASSFPDSMNTEAFF | TGTGCCAGCAGCTTCCCGGATAGCATGAACACTGAAGCTTTCTTT | - | TRBJ1-1 | - | TRBV5-6
CASKAGSQNTEAFF | TGCGCCAGTAAGGCAGGATCTCAGAACACTGAAGCTTTCTTT | - | TRBJ1-1 | few | TRBV5-1
CASSFAGQRYSNQPQHF | TGTGCCAGCAGTTTCGCTGGCCAGAGGTATAGCAATCAGCCCCAGCATTTT | - | TRBJ1-5 | - | TRBV27
CASSQERNNLAGRIEQYF | TGTGCCAGCAGCCAAGAGCGGAATAACCTAGCGGGAAGGATCGAGCAGTACTTC | TRBD2 | TRBJ2-7 | - | TRBV4-2
CASSQDPGETQYF | TGTGCCAGCAGCCAAGATCCGGGGGAGACCCAGTACTTC | - | TRBJ2-5 | once | TRBV4-2
CASRRQGGQPQHF | TGTGCCAGCAGGCGACAGGGAGGACAGCCCCAGCATTTT | TRBD1 | TRBJ1-5 | - | TRBV6-5
CASSQEGQVSYEQYF | TGCGCCAGCAGCCAAGAGGGACAGGTCTCCTACGAGCAGTACTTC | TRBD1 | TRBJ2-7 | - | TRBV4-1
CASSLGPLDLTDTQYF | TGCGCCAGCAGCCTAGGTCCTCTAGATCTCACAGATACGCAGTATTTT | - | TRBJ2-3 | - | TRBV5-1
CSVRTGANYGYTF | TGCAGCGTCCGCACAGGGGCGAACTATGGCTACACCTTC | TRBD1 | TRBJ1-2 | - | TRBV29-1
CASRLISDTDTQYF | TGTGCCAGCAGGTTAATTTCAGACACAGATACGCAGTATTTT | - | TRBJ2-3 | - | TRBV6-5
CSVASKFRGGSTEAFF | TGCAGCGTTGCCAGCAAGTTCAGGGGCGGTAGCACTGAAGCTTTCTTT | - | TRBJ1-1 | - | TRBV29-1
CASSYSRGSPYEQYF | TGTGCCAGCAGTTACTCACGCGGGAGTCCCTACGAGCAGTACTTC | TRBD2 | TRBJ2-7 | - | TRBV6-6
CASSRGSGGLLDEQFF | TGCGCCAGCAGCCGGGGGAGCGGGGGGCTTTTAGATGAGCAGTTCTTC | TRBD2 | TRBJ2-1 | - | TRBV4-1
CASSPPGQVTYEQYF | TGTGCCAGCAGTCCCCCGGGACAGGTTACCTACGAGCAGTACTTC | TRBD1 | TRBJ2-7 | - | TRBV28
CAITQGAGELFF | TGTGCCATCACTCAGGGGGCCGGGGAGCTGTTTTTT | TRBD1 | TRBJ2-2 | - | TRBV10-3
CASSYSRVYNEQFF | TGTGCCAGCAGTTATTCCAGGGTCTACAATGAGCAGTTCTTC | - | TRBJ2-1 | - | TRBV6-6
CASSEGLAGEETQYF | TGCGCCAGCAGTGAGGGACTAGCGGGCGAAGAGACCCAGTACTTC | TRBD2 | TRBJ2-5 | - | TRBV10-1
CASISFLNTEAFF | TGTGCCAGCATCTCCTTCTTGAACACTGAAGCTTTCTTT | - | TRBJ1-1 | - | TRBV6-1
CAISDTNRGRTEAFF | TGTGCCATCAGTGATACAAACAGGGGGCGCACTGAAGCTTTCTTT | TRBD1 | TRBJ1-1 | - | TRBV10-3
CASSLETGLAKNIQYF | TGCGCCAGCAGCTTGGAGACAGGGTTGGCCAAAAACATTCAGTACTTC | TRBD1 | TRBJ2-4 | - | TRBV5-1
CASSLGQGAGMNSPLHF | TGTGCCAGCAGCTTGGGACAGGGGGCAGGTATGAATTCACCCCTCCACTTT | TRBD1 | TRBJ1-6 | - | TRBV5-4
CAWSVPPYTDTQYF | TGTGCCTGGAGTGTTCCCCCTTACACAGATACGCAGTATTTT | - | TRBJ2-3 | - | TRBV30
CASQGLRTEAFF | TGTGCCAGCCAGGGGTTGCGGACTGAAGCTTTCTTT | - | TRBJ1-1 | - | TRBV19
CASSRRLEFSTDTQYF | TGTGCCAGCAGCCGCCGACTCGAATTTAGCACAGATACGCAGTATTTT | - | TRBJ2-3 | - | TRBV14
CASSLRGTGHSPLHF | TGTGCCAGCAGCTTAAGGGGGACAGGGCATTCACCCCTCCACTTT | TRBD1 | TRBJ1-6 | few | TRBV7-2
CASSSPGQGDEKLFF | TGTGCCAGCAGCTCGCCGGGACAGGGCGATGAAAAACTGTTTTTT | TRBD1 | TRBJ1-4 | - | TRBV5-6
CAKGGLEDTQYF | TGTGCCAAGGGGGGGCTGGAGGATACGCAGTATTTT | - | TRBJ2-3 | - | TRBV25-1
CAWAVGGIMPGAFF | TGTGCCTGGGCCGTGGGGGGAATTATGCCTGGCGCTTTCTTT | - | TRBJ1-1 | - | TRBV30
CASSLDAGSAFF | TGTGCCAGCAGCTTGGACGCGGGGTCGGCTTTCTTT | - | TRBJ1-1 | - | TRBV5-6